A selection of T cell receptor beta chains follows, all from one sample in a study of PD-1 blockade in classical Hodgkin lymphoma. Generated by immunoSEQ multiplex PCR, the TCRdb table keeps only in-frame clones and is missing some. The top ten hold 2% of the sample, which has 80,000 to 100,000 clones, roughly 91% seen once. The sample here was peripheral blood mononuclear cells (PBMCs), taken before the fourth cycle of nivolumab. The source is a human donor with classical Hodgkin lymphoma. CDR3s include the opening cysteine and the closing phenylalanine or tryptophan.

j_call | v_call | cdr3_aa
TRBJ2-7 | TRBV6-1 | CASRDSGRVHEQYF
TRBJ2-7 | TRBV27 | CASTVAGGPLNEQYF
TRBJ2-7 | TRBV30 | CAWSAGHRGGGQYF
TRBJ1-1 | TRBV6-5 | CASSYLQGSTEAFF
TRBJ2-7 | TRBV14 | CASSSGAGGEQYF
TRBJ1-5 | TRBV7-2 | CASIEGYNQPQHF
TRBJ2-1 | TRBV7-8 | CASSLGPARGNEQFF
TRBJ2-7 | TRBV28 | CASNGHGNIYEQYF
TRBJ2-1 | TRBV10-1 | CASSEVWGNEQFF
TRBJ1-2 | TRBV30 | CAWSVAGGYTF
TRBJ1-2 | TRBV9 | CASNPAHGYTF
TRBJ1-1 | TRBV6-5 | CASSYSRTGTTEAFF
TRBJ2-1 | TRBV27 | CASSTRLQKGNEQFF
TRBJ1-2 | TRBV7-2 | CASRGFANYGYTF
TRBJ2-7 | TRBV7-2 | CASSSPGQGNEQYF
TRBJ1-2 | TRBV9 | CASSDGTGRIYGYTF
TRBJ1-5 | TRBV6-1 | CASSEVEGLGNQPQHF
TRBJ2-1 | TRBV9 | CASSAELPGQPYNEQFF
TRBJ2-1 | TRBV28 | CASRGYNREAVYNEQFF
TRBJ2-3 | TRBV6-1 | CASSERTSGRSTDTQYF
TRBJ2-1 | TRBV6-6 | CASSYAAGGNEQFF
TRBJ2-1 | TRBV6-6 | CASSDRDRSYNEQFF
TRBJ2-7 | TRBV30 | CAWSSPPPEPGPYEQYF
TRBJ2-5 | TRBV7-9 | CASSLDLVQETQYF
TRBJ2-2 | TRBV5-4 | CASSFSFEELFF
TRBJ2-7 | TRBV29-1 | CSVGGQGLTYEQYF
TRBJ1-2 | TRBV5-1 | CASRGYGYTF
TRBJ2-7 | TRBV2 | CASSGLSTPYEQYF
TRBJ1-1 | TRBV7-9 | CASSLAGSSTEAFF
TRBJ1-3 | TRBV28 | CASSPLRGGYTIYF
TRBJ2-3 | TRBV29-1 | CSVPQGRRADTQYF
TRBJ1-2 | TRBV28 | CASSLDRNYGYTF
TRBJ2-3 | TRBV4-1 | CASSQGQKHTDTQYF
TRBJ1-1 | TRBV28 | CMGATASEAFF
TRBJ2-7 | TRBV7-6 | CASSPEELAGEQYF
TRBJ1-2 | TRBV29-1 | CSVDGRAGYTF
TRBJ2-5 | TRBV9 | CASSPRYGPQTQYF
TRBJ1-2 | TRBV28 | CASSPGGGYGYTF
TRBJ1-1 | TRBV29-1 | CSVEDRREMGAFF
TRBJ2-1 | TRBV7-9 | CASSLVVGWSYNEQFF
TRBJ2-1 | TRBV27 | CASRAGTSHNNEQFF
TRBJ2-7 | TRBV7-9 | CASSPNIRPGQGSYEQYF
TRBJ2-1 | TRBV6-5 | CASFLGTSGEQFF
TRBJ2-5 | TRBV19 | CASSMVGAETQYF
TRBJ2-5 | TRBV19 | CASSYGFGETQYF
TRBJ2-2 | TRBV6-5 | CASRGGELFF
TRBJ2-2 | TRBV30 | CAWRGGQFAGELFF
TRBJ2-7 | TRBV19 | CASSPAGFYEQYF
TRBJ2-1 | TRBV20-1 | CSARDNEQFF
TRBJ2-7 | TRBV5-5 | CASSLEQGPYEQYF
TRBJ1-2 | TRBV28 | CASSFGRANYGYTF
TRBJ1-2 | TRBV6-5 | CASSYLGSDYGYTF
TRBJ2-3 | TRBV11-2 | CASTFRGSDTQYF
TRBJ2-1 | TRBV7-8 | CASRLYRELAGGSYNEQFF
TRBJ2-1 | TRBV21-1 | CASSRAGAGEQFF